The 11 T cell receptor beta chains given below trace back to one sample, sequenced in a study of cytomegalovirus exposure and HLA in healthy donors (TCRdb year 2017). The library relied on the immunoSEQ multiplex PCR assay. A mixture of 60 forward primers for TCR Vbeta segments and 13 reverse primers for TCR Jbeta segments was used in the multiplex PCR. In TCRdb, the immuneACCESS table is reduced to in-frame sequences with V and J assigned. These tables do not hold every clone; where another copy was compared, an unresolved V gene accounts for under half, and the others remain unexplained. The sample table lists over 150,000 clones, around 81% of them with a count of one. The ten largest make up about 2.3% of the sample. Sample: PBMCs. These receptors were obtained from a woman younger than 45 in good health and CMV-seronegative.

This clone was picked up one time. The CDR3 spells CASDRGETQYF. The CDR3 region has the DNA TGTGCCAGCGACAGAGGAGAGACCCAGTACTTC. The chain joins TRBV2 to TRBJ2-5; D perhaps matches TRBD1 (5 bases). The CDR3 totals 11 residues. The germline V gene encodes CDR1 SNHLY and CDR2 FYNNEI. Trimming shortened V by 8 bases and J by 4 bases, and 8 bases separated the two germline ends.

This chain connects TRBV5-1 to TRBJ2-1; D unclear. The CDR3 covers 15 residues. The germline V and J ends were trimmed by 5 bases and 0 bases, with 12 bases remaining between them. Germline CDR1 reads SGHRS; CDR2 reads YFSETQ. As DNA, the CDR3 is TGCGCCAGCAGGGCGCCGGAGAGCTCCTACAATGAGCAGTTCTTC. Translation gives CASRAPESSYNEQFF.

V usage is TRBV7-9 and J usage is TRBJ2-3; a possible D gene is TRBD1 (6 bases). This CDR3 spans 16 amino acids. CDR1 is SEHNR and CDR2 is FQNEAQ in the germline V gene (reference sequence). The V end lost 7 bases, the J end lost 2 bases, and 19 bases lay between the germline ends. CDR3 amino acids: CASTRTATSDTDTQYF. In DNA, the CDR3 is TGTGCCAGCACCCGGACAGCTACTTCGGACACAGATACGCAGTATTTT.

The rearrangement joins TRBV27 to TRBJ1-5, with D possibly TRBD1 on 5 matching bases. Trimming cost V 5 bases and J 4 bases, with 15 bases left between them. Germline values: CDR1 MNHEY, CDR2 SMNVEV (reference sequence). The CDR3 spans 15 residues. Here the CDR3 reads CASSPTGGDNQPQHF. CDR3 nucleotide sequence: TGTGCCAGCAGTCCGACCGGGGGGGATAATCAGCCCCAGCATTTT.

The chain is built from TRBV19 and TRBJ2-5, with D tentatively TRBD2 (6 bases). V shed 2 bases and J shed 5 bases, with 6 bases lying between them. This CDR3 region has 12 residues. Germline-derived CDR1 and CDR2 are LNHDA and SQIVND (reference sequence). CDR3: CASSIRGETQYF. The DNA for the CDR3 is TGTGCCAGTAGTATACGGGGGGAGACCCAGTACTTC.

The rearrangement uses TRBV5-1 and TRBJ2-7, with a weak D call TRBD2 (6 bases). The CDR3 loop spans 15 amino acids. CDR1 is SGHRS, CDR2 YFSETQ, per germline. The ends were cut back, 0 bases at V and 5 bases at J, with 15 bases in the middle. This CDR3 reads CASSLGAGRQDEQYF. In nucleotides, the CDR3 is TGCGCCAGCAGCTTGGGTGCGGGGCGTCAAGACGAGCAGTACTTC.

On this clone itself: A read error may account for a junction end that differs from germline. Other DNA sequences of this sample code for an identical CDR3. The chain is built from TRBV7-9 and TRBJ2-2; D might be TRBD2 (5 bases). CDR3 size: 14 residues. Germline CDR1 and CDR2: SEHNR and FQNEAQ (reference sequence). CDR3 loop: CASRIPGQSGELFF. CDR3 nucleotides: TGTGCCAGCAGAATCCCGGGTCAGTCCGGGGAGCTGTTTTTC. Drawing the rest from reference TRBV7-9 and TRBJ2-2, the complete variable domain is DTGVSQNPRHKITKRGQNVTFRCDPISEHNRLYWYRQTLGQGPEFLTYFQNEAQLEKSRLLSDRFSAERPKGSFSTLEIQRTEQGDSAMYLCASRIPGQSGELFFGEGSRLTVL.

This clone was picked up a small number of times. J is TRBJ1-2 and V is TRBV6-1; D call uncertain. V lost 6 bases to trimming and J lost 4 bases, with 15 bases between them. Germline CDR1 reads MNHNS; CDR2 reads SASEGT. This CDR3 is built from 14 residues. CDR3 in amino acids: CASSVVAAGYGYTF. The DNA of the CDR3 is TGTGCCAGCAGCGTCGTCGCGGCCGGCTATGGCTACACCTTC.

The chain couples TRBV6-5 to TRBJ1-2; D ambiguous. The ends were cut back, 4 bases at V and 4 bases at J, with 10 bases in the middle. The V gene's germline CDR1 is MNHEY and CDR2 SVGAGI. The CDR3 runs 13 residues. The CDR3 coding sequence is TGTGCCAGCAGTTCAGACGGACTCTATGGCTACACCTTC. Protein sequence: CASSSDGLYGYTF.

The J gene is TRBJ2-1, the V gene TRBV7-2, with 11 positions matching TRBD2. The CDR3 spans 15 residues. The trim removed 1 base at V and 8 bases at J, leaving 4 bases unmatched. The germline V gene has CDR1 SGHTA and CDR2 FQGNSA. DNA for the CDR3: TGTGCCAGCAGCTTAGAGCTAGCGGGGGGCTATGAGCAGTTCTTC. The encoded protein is CASSLELAGGYEQFF.

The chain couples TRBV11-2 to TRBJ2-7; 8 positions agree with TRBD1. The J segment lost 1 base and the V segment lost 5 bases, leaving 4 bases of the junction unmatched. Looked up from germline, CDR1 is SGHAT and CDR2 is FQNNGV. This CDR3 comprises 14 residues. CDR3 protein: CASSLGQESYEQYF. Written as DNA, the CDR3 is TGTGCCAGCAGCCTGGGACAGGAATCCTACGAGCAGTACTTC.